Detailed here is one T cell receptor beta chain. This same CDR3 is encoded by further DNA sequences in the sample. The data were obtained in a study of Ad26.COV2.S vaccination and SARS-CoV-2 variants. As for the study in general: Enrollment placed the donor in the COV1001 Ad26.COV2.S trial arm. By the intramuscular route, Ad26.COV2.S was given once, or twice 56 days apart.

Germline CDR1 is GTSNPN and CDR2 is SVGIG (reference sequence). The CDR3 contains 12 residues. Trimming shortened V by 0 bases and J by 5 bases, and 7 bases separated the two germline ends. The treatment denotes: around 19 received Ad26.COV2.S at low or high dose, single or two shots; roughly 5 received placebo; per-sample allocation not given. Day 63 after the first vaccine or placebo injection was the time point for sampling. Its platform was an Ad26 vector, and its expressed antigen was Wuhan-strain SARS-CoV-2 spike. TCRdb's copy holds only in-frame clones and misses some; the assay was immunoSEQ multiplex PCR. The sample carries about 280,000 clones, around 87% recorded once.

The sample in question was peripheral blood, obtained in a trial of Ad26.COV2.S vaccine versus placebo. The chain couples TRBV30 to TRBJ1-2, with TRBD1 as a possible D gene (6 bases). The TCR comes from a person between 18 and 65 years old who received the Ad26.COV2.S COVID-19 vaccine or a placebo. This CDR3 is CAWSVGGYGYTF. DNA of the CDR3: TGTGCCTGGAGTGTAGGGGGTTATGGCTACACCTTC.